This entry concerns a single TCR beta chain. Its antigen remains unknown. The CDR3 is 14 amino acids. V trimming: 3 bases; J trimming: 6 bases; junction bases outside the gene matches: 5. Germline CDR1 SGHAT, CDR2 FQNNGV. This entry comes from a study of T cell responses to AZD1222 COVID-19 vaccine. Study-wide points: At baseline, just five to seven AZD1222 recipients tested seropositive.

The table came from immunoSEQ multiplex PCR; TCRdb's copy has only in-frame clones and leaves some out. This table holds more than 85,000 clones, less than 95% found once. This receptor was taken from an adult who received the AZD1222 COVID-19 vaccine. Source: peripheral blood, taken 28 days after the second AZD1222 dose. V usage is TRBV11-2 and J usage is TRBJ1-2; 9 positions match TRBD1. The CDR3 DNA reads TGTGCCAGCAGCTTCCAACAGGGGGCGGATGGCTACACCTTC. It translates to CASSFQQGADGYTF.